These T cell receptor beta chains were read from a single sample in a study of blood T cell repertoires in COVID-19. Clones were read by immunoSEQ multiplex PCR, and TCRdb kept only the in-frame ones, dropping some. In the table there are approximately 230,000 clones, about 91% of which are singletons. The sequenced sample was peripheral blood. All receptors derive from a woman aged 25 to 39 with COVID-19, enrolled during active disease. The CDR3 runs from the conserved cysteine through the conserved F or W. The D gene is left open where the match is weak. Rows give clone size only sometimes, using once, few, many, or a class for an expanded clone.

abundance: -
d_gene: TRBD2
v_gene: TRBV4-1
j_gene: TRBJ2-1
CDR3aa: CASSHRSPLAGINYNEQFF
CDR3nt: TGCGCCAGCAGCCACCGTAGCCCACTAGCGGGTATAAACTACAATGAGCAGTTCTTC

abundance: once
d_gene: -
v_gene: TRBV6-5
j_gene: TRBJ2-7
CDR3aa: CASSYGGRVYEQYF
CDR3nt: TGTGCCAGCAGTTACGGCGGCAGGGTATACGAGCAGTACTTC

abundance: -
d_gene: -
v_gene: TRBV6-6
j_gene: TRBJ2-3
CDR3aa: CASSYSQGTDTQYF
CDR3nt: TGTGCCAGCAGTTATTCGCAGGGAACAGATACGCAGTATTTT

abundance: -
d_gene: -
v_gene: TRBV12-3/TRBV12-4
j_gene: TRBJ2-1
CDR3aa: CASSLGPNNEQFF
CDR3nt: TGTGCCAGCAGTTTGGGGCCCAACAATGAGCAGTTCTTC

abundance: once
d_gene: -
v_gene: TRBV7-9
j_gene: TRBJ2-1
CDR3aa: CASSSQGYNEQFF
CDR3nt: TGTGCCAGCAGCTCACAGGGTTACAATGAGCAGTTCTTC

abundance: -
d_gene: TRBD1
v_gene: TRBV19
j_gene: TRBJ1-2
CDR3aa: CASSLDRGKNLYGYTF
CDR3nt: TGTGCCAGTAGTTTGGACAGGGGCAAAAACCTCTATGGCTACACCTTC

abundance: -
d_gene: TRBD1
v_gene: TRBV9
j_gene: TRBJ2-3
CDR3aa: CASSVTGQGGTDTQYF
CDR3nt: TGTGCCAGCAGCGTAACCGGACAGGGGGGCACAGATACGCAGTATTTT

abundance: once
d_gene: -
v_gene: TRBV6-4
j_gene: TRBJ2-2
CDR3aa: CASTSGWTGELFF
CDR3nt: TGTGCCAGCACCAGCGGTTGGACCGGGGAGCTGTTTTTT

abundance: -
d_gene: -
v_gene: TRBV18
j_gene: TRBJ2-2
CDR3aa: CASSRAGVNTGELFF
CDR3nt: TGTGCCAGCTCCCGTGCCGGGGTGAACACCGGGGAGCTGTTTTTT

abundance: -
d_gene: TRBD1
v_gene: TRBV7-9
j_gene: TRBJ1-2
CDR3aa: CASSLAQTGVDYGYTF
CDR3nt: TGTGCCAGCAGCTTAGCGCAGACAGGGGTGGACTATGGCTACACCTTC

abundance: -
d_gene: -
v_gene: TRBV23-1
j_gene: TRBJ1-6
CDR3aa: CASSQIPQDSEVDSPLHF
CDR3nt: TGCGCCAGCAGTCAAATCCCACAGGACAGTGAGGTGGATTCACCCCTCCACTTT

abundance: -
d_gene: -
v_gene: TRBV5-4
j_gene: TRBJ2-3
CDR3aa: CASSLTPSTDTQYF
CDR3nt: TGTGCCAGCAGCTTGACTCCGAGCACAGATACGCAGTATTTT

abundance: once
d_gene: TRBD1
v_gene: TRBV5-1
j_gene: TRBJ1-3
CDR3aa: CASSLDRGYSGNTIYF
CDR3nt: TGCGCCAGCAGCTTGGACAGGGGCTACTCTGGAAACACCATATATTTT

abundance: -
d_gene: TRBD2
v_gene: TRBV4-1
j_gene: TRBJ2-3
CDR3aa: CASSQDPSGYGRDTQYF
CDR3nt: TGCGCCAGCAGCCAAGATCCTAGCGGGTACGGTCGAGATACGCAGTATTTT

abundance: -
d_gene: -
v_gene: TRBV12-3/TRBV12-4
j_gene: TRBJ1-5
CDR3aa: CASTGASQPQHF
CDR3nt: TGTGCCAGCACAGGGGCGAGCCAGCCCCAGCATTTT

abundance: -
d_gene: TRBD2
v_gene: TRBV2
j_gene: TRBJ2-5
CDR3aa: CASRGTSGQETQYF
CDR3nt: TGTGCCAGCAGGGGGACTAGCGGCCAAGAGACCCAGTACTTC

abundance: -
d_gene: -
v_gene: TRBV5-5
j_gene: TRBJ1-2
CDR3aa: CASSSSGRDDYGYTF
CDR3nt: TGTGCCAGCAGCTCCTCAGGGAGGGACGACTATGGCTACACCTTC

abundance: -
d_gene: TRBD1
v_gene: TRBV19
j_gene: TRBJ2-6
CDR3aa: CASSPGTGYSGANVLTF
CDR3nt: TGTGCCAGTAGCCCCGGGACAGGGTACTCTGGGGCCAACGTCCTGACTTTC

abundance: -
d_gene: TRBD2
v_gene: TRBV24-1
j_gene: TRBJ2-1
CDR3aa: CATPTGCGGPSEQFF
CDR3nt: TGTGCCACCCCGACTGGGTGCGGGGGGCCCAGTGAGCAGTTCTTC

abundance: -
d_gene: -
v_gene: TRBV28
j_gene: TRBJ1-5
CDR3aa: CASSRHQPQHF
CDR3nt: TGTGCCAGCAGTCGTCATCAGCCCCAGCATTTT

abundance: -
d_gene: -
v_gene: TRBV24-1
j_gene: TRBJ2-1
CDR3aa: CATSARGSYNEQFF
CDR3nt: TGTGCCACCAGTGCGCGAGGTTCCTACAATGAGCAGTTCTTC

abundance: -
d_gene: TRBD2
v_gene: TRBV6-4
j_gene: TRBJ2-1
CDR3aa: CASRPTSVRNEQFF
CDR3nt: TGTGCCAGCAGACCGACTAGCGTCAGAAATGAGCAGTTCTTC

abundance: few
d_gene: -
v_gene: TRBV11-3
j_gene: TRBJ1-1
CDR3aa: CASREGEGLVEAFF
CDR3nt: TGTGCCAGCAGGGAGGGGGAGGGTTTGGTTGAAGCTTTCTTT

abundance: once
d_gene: -
v_gene: TRBV7-2
j_gene: TRBJ2-1
CDR3aa: CASSPRSDNEQFF
CDR3nt: TGTGCCAGCAGCCCCCGGAGCGACAATGAGCAGTTCTTC

abundance: -
d_gene: -
v_gene: TRBV2
j_gene: TRBJ2-5
CDR3aa: CASSAEETQYF
CDR3nt: TGTGCCAGCAGTGCGGAAGAGACCCAGTACTTC

abundance: -
d_gene: TRBD1
v_gene: TRBV10-3
j_gene: TRBJ2-5
CDR3aa: CAISPQGADETQYF
CDR3nt: TGTGCCATCAGTCCACAGGGGGCCGACGAGACCCAGTACTTC

abundance: -
d_gene: -
v_gene: TRBV6-5
j_gene: TRBJ2-1
CDR3aa: CASSYSQGSYNEQFF
CDR3nt: TGTGCCAGCAGTTACTCGCAGGGGTCCTACAATGAGCAGTTCTTC

abundance: few
d_gene: -
v_gene: TRBV5-8
j_gene: TRBJ2-4
CDR3aa: CASSLAVAKNIQYF
CDR3nt: TGTGCCAGCAGCTTGGCGGTAGCCAAAAACATTCAGTACTTC

abundance: -
d_gene: TRBD1
v_gene: TRBV10-3
j_gene: TRBJ1-1
CDR3aa: CAISDLGIGGEAFF
CDR3nt: TGTGCCATCAGTGATTTGGGCATAGGGGGCGAAGCTTTCTTT

abundance: -
d_gene: TRBD2
v_gene: TRBV9
j_gene: TRBJ2-3
CDR3aa: CASSVGAGGPTDTQYF
CDR3nt: TGTGCCAGCAGCGTAGGTGCGGGAGGCCCCACAGATACGCAGTATTTT

abundance: -
d_gene: -
v_gene: TRBV7-8
j_gene: TRBJ1-5
CDR3aa: CASSLARYQPQHF
CDR3nt: TGTGCCAGCAGCTTAGCCAGGTATCAGCCCCAGCATTTT

abundance: -
d_gene: -
v_gene: TRBV2
j_gene: TRBJ1-2
CDR3aa: CATSERAFGYGYTF
CDR3nt: TGTGCCACCTCAGAGAGGGCTTTTGGCTATGGCTACACCTTC

abundance: -
d_gene: -
v_gene: TRBV30
j_gene: TRBJ2-2
CDR3aa: CAWSVGLHTGELFF
CDR3nt: TGTGCCTGGAGTGTCGGACTCCACACCGGGGAGCTGTTTTTT

abundance: -
d_gene: TRBD1
v_gene: TRBV5-4
j_gene: TRBJ1-1
CDR3aa: CASGLTGENTEAFF
CDR3nt: TGTGCCAGCGGATTGACAGGGGAGAACACTGAAGCTTTCTTT

abundance: -
d_gene: -
v_gene: TRBV11-2
j_gene: TRBJ2-3
CDR3aa: CASSLAPEGLRYF
CDR3nt: TGTGCCAGCAGCTTAGCCCCTGAGGGACTTCGGTATTTT

abundance: -
d_gene: -
v_gene: TRBV2
j_gene: TRBJ2-2
CDR3aa: CASSELGGRNTGELFF
CDR3nt: TGTGCCAGCAGTGAACTCGGGGGTCGGAACACCGGGGAGCTGTTTTTT

abundance: -
d_gene: -
v_gene: TRBV12-5
j_gene: TRBJ2-1
CDR3aa: CASGLVIGSLGGNEQFF
CDR3nt: TGTGCTAGTGGTTTGGTTATTGGCTCCCTGGGGGGCAATGAGCAGTTCTTC

abundance: few
d_gene: TRBD1
v_gene: TRBV19
j_gene: TRBJ1-5
CDR3aa: CASTGGWDQPQHF
CDR3nt: TGTGCCAGCACAGGGGGCTGGGATCAGCCCCAGCATTTT

abundance: -
d_gene: TRBD2
v_gene: TRBV5-1
j_gene: TRBJ2-5
CDR3aa: CASSLVPSGEQETQYF
CDR3nt: TGCGCCAGCAGCTTGGTCCCTAGCGGGGAGCAAGAGACCCAGTACTTC

abundance: -
d_gene: TRBD1
v_gene: TRBV28
j_gene: TRBJ2-1
CDR3aa: CASSWGTGANEQFF
CDR3nt: TGTGCCAGCAGTTGGGGGACAGGAGCCAATGAGCAGTTCTTC

abundance: -
d_gene: -
v_gene: TRBV20-1
j_gene: TRBJ2-1
CDR3aa: CSAADRNEQFF
CDR3nt: TGCAGTGCTGCCGACAGAAATGAGCAGTTCTTC

abundance: -
d_gene: TRBD2
v_gene: TRBV5-5
j_gene: TRBJ2-5
CDR3aa: CASSFLSTSGGAETQYF
CDR3nt: TGTGCCAGCAGCTTCTTATCGACTAGCGGGGGGGCGGAGACCCAGTACTTC

abundance: -
d_gene: TRBD1
v_gene: TRBV18
j_gene: TRBJ1-6
CDR3aa: CASSPQPGQGAGSPLHF
CDR3nt: TGTGCCAGCTCACCACAACCGGGACAGGGGGCGGGATCACCCCTCCACTTT

abundance: -
d_gene: TRBD2
v_gene: TRBV11-2
j_gene: TRBJ2-1
CDR3aa: CASRDTSGFSYNEQFF
CDR3nt: TGTGCCAGCAGGGATACTAGCGGGTTTTCCTACAATGAGCAGTTCTTC

abundance: once
d_gene: TRBD1
v_gene: TRBV14
j_gene: TRBJ2-7
CDR3aa: CASSQVTGGYEQYF
CDR3nt: TGTGCCAGCAGCCAAGTCACAGGGGGATACGAGCAGTACTTC

abundance: -
d_gene: TRBD1
v_gene: TRBV5-1
j_gene: TRBJ2-7
CDR3aa: CASSLNRPYGTGGLGEQYF
CDR3nt: TGCGCCAGCAGCTTGAATAGACCCTATGGGACAGGGGGATTGGGCGAGCAGTACTTC

abundance: -
d_gene: -
v_gene: TRBV6-5
j_gene: TRBJ1-2
CDR3aa: CASRHHGQGNYGYTF
CDR3nt: TGTGCCAGCAGACACCACGGTCAGGGGAACTATGGCTACACCTTC

abundance: -
d_gene: TRBD2
v_gene: TRBV7-9
j_gene: TRBJ2-6
CDR3aa: CASSAQRESPSGANVLTF
CDR3nt: TGTGCCAGCAGCGCCCAGCGGGAAAGCCCCTCTGGGGCCAACGTCCTGACTTTC

abundance: -
d_gene: -
v_gene: TRBV7-9
j_gene: TRBJ1-4
CDR3aa: CASRRGLQNEKLFF
CDR3nt: TGTGCCTCTAGGCGGGGATTGCAAAATGAAAAACTGTTTTTT